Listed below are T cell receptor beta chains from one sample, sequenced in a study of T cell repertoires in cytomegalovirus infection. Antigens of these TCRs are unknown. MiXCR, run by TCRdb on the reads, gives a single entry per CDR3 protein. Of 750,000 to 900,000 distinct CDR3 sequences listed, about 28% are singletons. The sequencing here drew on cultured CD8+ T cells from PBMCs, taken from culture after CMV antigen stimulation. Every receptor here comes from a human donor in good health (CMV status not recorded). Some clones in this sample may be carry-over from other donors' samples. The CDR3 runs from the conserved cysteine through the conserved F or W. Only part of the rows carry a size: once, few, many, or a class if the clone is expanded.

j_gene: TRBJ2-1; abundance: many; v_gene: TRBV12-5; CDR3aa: CASGLVGVAYNEQFF
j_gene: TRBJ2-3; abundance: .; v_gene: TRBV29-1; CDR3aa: CSARAYTDTQYF
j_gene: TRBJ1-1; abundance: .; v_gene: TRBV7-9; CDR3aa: CASSLVRGADTEAFF
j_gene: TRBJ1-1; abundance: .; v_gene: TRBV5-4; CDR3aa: CASTMGAGTGEAFF
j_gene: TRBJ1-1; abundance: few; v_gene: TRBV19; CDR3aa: CASQTGGTEAFF
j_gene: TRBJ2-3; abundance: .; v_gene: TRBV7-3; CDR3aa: CASSPGLAGGRDTDTQYF
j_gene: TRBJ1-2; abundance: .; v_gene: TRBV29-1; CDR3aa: CSPSLGPHDYGYTF
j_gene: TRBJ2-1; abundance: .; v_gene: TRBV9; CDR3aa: CASSVGGGSSYNEQFF
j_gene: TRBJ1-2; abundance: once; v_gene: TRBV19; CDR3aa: CASSPTFGGDYGYTF
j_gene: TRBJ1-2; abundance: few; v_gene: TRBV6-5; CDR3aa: CASSYDGSDYGYTF
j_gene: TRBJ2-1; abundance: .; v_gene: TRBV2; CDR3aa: CASSPRLQSSYNEQFF
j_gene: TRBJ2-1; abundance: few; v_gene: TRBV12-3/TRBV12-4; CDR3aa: CASSSGLPTYNEQFF
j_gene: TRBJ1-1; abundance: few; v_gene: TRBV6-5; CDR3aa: CASSESGTGVLPNTEAFF
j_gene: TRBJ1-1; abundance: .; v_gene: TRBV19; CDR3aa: CASRTPGTEAFF
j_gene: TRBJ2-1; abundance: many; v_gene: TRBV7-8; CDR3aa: CASSFLGVSPTKDEQFF
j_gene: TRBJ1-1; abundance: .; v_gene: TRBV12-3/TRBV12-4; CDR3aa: CASSSPTEKGTVEAFF
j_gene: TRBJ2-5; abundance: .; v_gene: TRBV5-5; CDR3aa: CASSFPGQGAETQYF
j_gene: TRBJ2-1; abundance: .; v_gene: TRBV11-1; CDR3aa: CASSFLAGGLLSEQFF
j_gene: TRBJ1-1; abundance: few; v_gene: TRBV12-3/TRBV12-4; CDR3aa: CASSFSTKIGEAFF
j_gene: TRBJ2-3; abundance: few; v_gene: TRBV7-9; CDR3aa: CASSLVDSGARGDTQYF
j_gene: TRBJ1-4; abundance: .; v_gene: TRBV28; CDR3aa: CASSSYVRGARNEEKLFF
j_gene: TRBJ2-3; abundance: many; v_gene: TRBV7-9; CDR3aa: CASSLEVPPDTQYF
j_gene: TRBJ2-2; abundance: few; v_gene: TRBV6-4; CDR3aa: CASSRSGQENTGELFF
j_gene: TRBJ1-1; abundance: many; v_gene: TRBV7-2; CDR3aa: CASSLGEGVNTEAFF